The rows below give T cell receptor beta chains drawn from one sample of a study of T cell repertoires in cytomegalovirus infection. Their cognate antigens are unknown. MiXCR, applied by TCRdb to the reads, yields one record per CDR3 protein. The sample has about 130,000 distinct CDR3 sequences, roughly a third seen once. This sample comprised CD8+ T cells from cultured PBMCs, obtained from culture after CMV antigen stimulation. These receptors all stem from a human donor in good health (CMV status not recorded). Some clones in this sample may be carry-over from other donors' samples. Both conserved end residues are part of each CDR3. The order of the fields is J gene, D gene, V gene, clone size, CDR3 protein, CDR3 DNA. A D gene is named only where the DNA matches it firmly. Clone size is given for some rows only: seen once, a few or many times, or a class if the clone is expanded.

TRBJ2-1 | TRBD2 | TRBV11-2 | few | CASSRTGLDYNEQFF | TGTGCCAGCAGTCGGACGGGACTAGACTACAATGAGCAGTTCTTC
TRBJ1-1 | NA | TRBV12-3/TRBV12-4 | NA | CASTSGSKAFF | TGTGCCAGCACCTCAGGGAGTAAAGCTTTCTTT
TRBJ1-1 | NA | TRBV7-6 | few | CASSLEGGGMNTEAFF | TGTGCCAGCAGCTTAGAGGGAGGGGGTATGAACACTGAAGCTTTCTTT
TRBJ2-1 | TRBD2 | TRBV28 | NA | CASSWDLAGWQLF | TGTGCCAGCAGTTGGGATCTAGCGGGGTGGCAGCTCTTC
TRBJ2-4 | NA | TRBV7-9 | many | CASSPKGPNIQYF | TGTGCCAGCAGCCCCAAGGGCCCGAACATTCAGTACTTC
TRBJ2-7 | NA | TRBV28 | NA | CASSSSPNSPSYEQYF | TGTGCCAGCAGTTCGTCCCCTAACTCGCCCTCCTACGAGCAGTACTTC
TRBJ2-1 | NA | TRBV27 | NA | CASSLYRDNEQFF | TGTGCCAGCAGTTTATACAGGGACAATGAGCAGTTCTTC
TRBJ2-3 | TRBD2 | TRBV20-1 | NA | CSASRLAGGTDTQYF | TGCAGTGCTAGTCGGCTAGCGGGGGGCACAGATACGCAGTATTTT
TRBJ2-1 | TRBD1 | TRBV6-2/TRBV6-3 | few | CASSATTGVNWAEQFF | TGTGCCAGCAGTGCGACGACAGGGGTAAACTGGGCTGAGCAGTTCTTC
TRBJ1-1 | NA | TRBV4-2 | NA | CASSQGTDGNTEAFF | TGTGCCAGCAGCCAAGGGACAGATGGTAACACTGAAGCTTTCTTT
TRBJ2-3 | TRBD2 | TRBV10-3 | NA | CAINGLAGEDTQYF | TGTGCCATCAATGGACTAGCGGGGGAAGATACGCAGTATTTT
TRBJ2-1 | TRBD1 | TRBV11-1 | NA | CASSLDIQGIDEQFF | TGTGCCAGCAGCTTGGACATACAGGGGATCGATGAGCAGTTCTTC
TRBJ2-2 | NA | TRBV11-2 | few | CASRMTGRGTGELFF | TGTGCCAGCAGGATGACAGGGAGGGGCACCGGGGAGCTGTTTTTT
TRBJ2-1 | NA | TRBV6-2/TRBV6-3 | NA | CASSNSRGGAYNEQFF | TGTGCCAGCAGTAATTCACGCGGGGGCGCCTACAATGAGCAGTTCTTC
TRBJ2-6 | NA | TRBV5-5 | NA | CASSYVQSGANVLTF | TGTGCCAGCAGCTACGTGCAAAGCGGGGCCAACGTCCTGACTTTC
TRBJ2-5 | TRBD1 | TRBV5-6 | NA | CASSRGTGQETQYF | TGTGCCAGCAGCAGAGGGACAGGACAAGAGACCCAGTACTTC
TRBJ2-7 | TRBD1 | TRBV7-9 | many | CASSPDRSYEQYF | TGTGCCAGCAGCCCGGACAGGTCCTACGAGCAGTACTTC
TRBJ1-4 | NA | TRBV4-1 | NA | CASSQPAVRPELNEKLFF | TGCGCCAGCAGCCAACCCGCGGTTAGACCCGAACTTAATGAAAAACTGTTTTTT
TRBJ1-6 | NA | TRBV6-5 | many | CASRPNRDRSPLHF | TGTGCCAGCAGACCCAACAGGGACCGGTCACCCCTCCACTTT
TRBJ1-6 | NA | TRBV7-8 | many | CASSLAFQGGYSPLHF | TGTGCCAGCAGCTTAGCTTTTCAGGGTGGTTATTCACCCCTCCACTTT
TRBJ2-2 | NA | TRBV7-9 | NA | CASSLAGDTRNTGELFF | TGTGCCAGCAGCTTAGCTGGGGACACCAGAAACACCGGGGAGCTGTTTTTT
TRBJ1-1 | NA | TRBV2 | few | CASPGGVTEAFF | TGTGCCAGCCCGGGGGGGGTGACTGAAGCTTTCTTT
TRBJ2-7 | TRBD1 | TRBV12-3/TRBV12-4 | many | CASGSRAGGSYEQYF | TGTGCCAGCGGATCCCGGGCAGGGGGCTCCTACGAGCAGTACTTC
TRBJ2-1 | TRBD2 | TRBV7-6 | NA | CASSLANGGGPYNEQFF | TGTGCCAGCAGCTTAGCTAACGGCGGGGGACCTTACAATGAGCAGTTCTTC
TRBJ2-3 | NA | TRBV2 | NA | CASSEFLGASTDTQYF | TGTGCCAGCAGTGAATTTCTCGGCGCTAGCACAGATACGCAGTATTTT
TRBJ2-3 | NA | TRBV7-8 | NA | CASSLIIARDTQYF | TGTGCCAGCAGCTTAATTATTGCGCGGGATACGCAGTATTTT
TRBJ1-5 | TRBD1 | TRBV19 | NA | CASSIDPGQGVPQHF | TGTGCCAGTAGTATAGATCCGGGACAGGGGGTCCCCCAGCATTTT
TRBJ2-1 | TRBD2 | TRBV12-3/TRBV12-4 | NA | CASREPGLVVGEQFF | TGTGCCAGCAGGGAACCGGGACTAGTTGTCGGTGAGCAGTTCTTC
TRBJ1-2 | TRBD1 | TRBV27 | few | CASSPMQRGQNYGYTF | TGTGCCAGCAGCCCTATGCAAAGGGGGCAAAACTATGGCTACACCTTC
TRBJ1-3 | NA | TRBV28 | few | CASSSVPFVSSGNTIYF | TGTGCCAGCAGTTCAGTACCTTTCGTGAGCTCTGGAAACACCATATATTTT
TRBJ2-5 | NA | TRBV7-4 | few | CASSLSADQETQYF | TGTGCCAGCAGCCTTTCGGCAGACCAAGAGACCCAGTACTTC
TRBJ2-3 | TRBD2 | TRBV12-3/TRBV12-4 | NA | CASSFGGDGTDTQYF | TGTGCCAGCAGTTTTGGGGGGGATGGCACAGATACGCAGTATTTT
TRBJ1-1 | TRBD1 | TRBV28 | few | CASSETGGLNTEAFF | TGTGCCAGCAGTGAGACAGGGGGATTGAACACTGAAGCTTTCTTT
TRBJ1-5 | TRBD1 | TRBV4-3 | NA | CASSQDPTGQGNQPQHF | TGCGCCAGCAGCCAGGACCCAACGGGACAGGGCAATCAGCCCCAGCATTTT
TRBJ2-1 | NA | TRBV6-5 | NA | CASSYSRYRGGGSYNEQFF | TGTGCCAGCAGTTACTCGAGATACAGAGGGGGTGGGTCCTACAATGAGCAGTTCTTC
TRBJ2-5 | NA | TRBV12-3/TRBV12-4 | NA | CASSLGASEETQYF | TGTGCCAGCAGTTTAGGGGCCTCTGAAGAGACCCAGTACTTC